Shown below are 25 T cell receptor beta chains from a single sample sequenced in a study of T cells after yellow fever vaccination. MiXCR, run by TCRdb on the 5' RACE reads, gives a single entry per CDR3 protein. The top ten hold about a sixth of the sample, which has 400,000 or so distinct CDR3 sequences, around 20% seen once. The sample here was PBMCs, taken before the yellow fever booster vaccination. Source of these receptors: a man younger than 30 who received the YFV17D yellow fever vaccine.

This clonotype was seen more than once but under ten times. The CDR3 loop is CASSQYAGSAEQYF. CDR3 sequence (DNA): TGCGCCAGCAGCCAATATGCAGGGTCTGCTGAGCAGTACTTC. J is TRBJ2-7 and V is TRBV4-3; D is possibly TRBD1 (5 bases). Per germline, CDR1 LGHNA and CDR2 YSLEER. The ends were cut back, 2 bases at V and 7 bases at J, with 15 bases in the middle. The CDR3 extends over 14 amino acids.

In this sample, this clonotype turned up a few times. An end of the junction differs from the germline gene, which may be a read error. V and J are TRBV12-3 or TRBV12-4 and TRBJ1-1, with unresolved D. The CDR3 is 12 amino acids. The CDR3 here is CASSSPGAEAFF. The CDR3 DNA follows: TGTGCCAGCAGTTCCCCGGGAGCTGAGGCTTTCTTT.

This chain connects TRBV6-1 to TRBJ2-7; the match to TRBD1 covers 9 bases. The junction had 7 bases not matched to a gene; V was cut back by 5 bases and J by 5 bases. Germline V lookup: CDR1 MNHNS, CDR2 SASEGT. The CDR3 runs to 14 residues. DNA of the CDR3: TGTGCCAGCAGTCTGACAGGGGGGACCGACGAGCAGTACTTC. Protein product: CASSLTGGTDEQYF.

This clonotype occurred a few times. This chain uses TRBV2 with TRBJ2-1, with 10 bases that match TRBD2. The CDR3 consists of 16 residues. With 4 bases clipped from V and 4 bases from J, the junction kept 7 bases outside the gene matches. Germline V lookup: CDR1 SNHLY, CDR2 FYNNEI. CDR3 sequence reads: CASSAIGLAAYNEQFF. In DNA, the CDR3 is TGTGCCAGCAGTGCGATAGGACTAGCGGCTTACAATGAGCAGTTCTTC.

This clonotype was counted a single time. CDR3: CASSGAVSSTDTQYF. CDR3 in DNA: TGCGCCAGCAGCGGCGCAGTTTCTAGCACAGATACGCAGTATTTT. The chain recombines TRBV5-1 with TRBJ2-3; D remains ambiguous. Germline values: CDR1 SGHRS, CDR2 YFSETQ. The CDR3 spans 15 residues. V was trimmed by 4 bases and J by 0 bases, leaving 12 bases between them.

This clonotype was seen more than once but under ten times. The CDR3 region has the DNA TGTGCCAGCAGTTACTCGGGGGACCAAGAGACCCAGTACTTC. Amino acids: CASSYSGDQETQYF. The chain employs TRBV6-6 and TRBJ2-5, with D tentatively TRBD1 or TRBD2 (5 bases each). With 0 bases removed from V and 0 bases from J, the gap between germline ends came to 5 bases. CDR1 MNHNY and CDR2 SVGAGI come from the germline V gene (reference sequence). This CDR3 contains 14 residues.

J is TRBJ1-5 and V is TRBV6-6; the D is unclear. Trimming cost V 0 bases and J 4 bases, with 13 bases left between them. This CDR3 has 16 amino acids. Germline V gene sequence: CDR1 MNHNY, CDR2 SVGAGI (reference sequence). The CDR3 sequence: CASSYSRSSGNQPQHF. The CDR3 bases are TGTGCCAGCAGTTACTCGAGATCTTCGGGAAATCAGCCCCAGCATTTT.

The genes are TRBV5-1 and TRBJ1-4; D perhaps matches TRBD1 (5 bases). The CDR3 consists of 15 residues. Germline CDR1 reads SGHRS; CDR2 reads YFSETQ. The V and J ends lost 0 bases and 4 bases respectively, with 10 bases between them. CDR3 sequence reads: CASSLGGRHNEKLFF. CDR3 DNA: TGCGCCAGCAGCTTGGGGGGACGGCATAATGAAAAACTGTTTTTT.

The chain couples TRBV7-9 to TRBJ1-2; the match to TRBD1 covers 7 bases. The germline V gene encodes CDR1 SEHNR and CDR2 FQNEAQ (reference sequence). Trimming took 4 bases from V and 4 from J; bases not matched to a gene: 9. The CDR3 totals 15 residues. Here the CDR3 reads CASSYQGGSSYGYTF. As DNA, the CDR3 is TGTGCCAGCAGCTACCAGGGGGGATCTAGCTATGGCTACACCTTC.

The gene calls are TRBV12-3 or TRBV12-4 and TRBJ2-6; maybe TRBD2 (7 bases). This CDR3 has 17 residues. With 6 bases removed from V and 2 bases from J, the gap between germline ends came to 17 bases. CDR3 nucleotides: TGTGCCAGCAGCCAAAGGGGGGGGAGAACTGGGGCCAACGTCCTGACTTTC. The encoded protein is CASSQRGGRTGANVLTF.

The V gene is TRBV7-9, the J gene TRBJ2-7; 9 bases are a match to TRBD1. This CDR3 is built from 15 residues. J gave up 1 base and V 5 bases, and 6 bases lay outside the gene matches. CDR1 is SEHNR and CDR2 is FQNEAQ in the germline V gene (reference sequence). CDR3 residues: CASSTGQGWSYEQYV. The CDR3 DNA is TGTGCCAGCAGCACGGGACAGGGCTGGTCCTACGAGCAGTACGTC.

This clonotype came up a few times. The V call is TRBV5-1, the J call TRBJ1-1; D call uncertain. CDR3 length: 13 residues. V shed 1 base and J shed 8 bases, with 12 bases lying between them. The germline CDR1 and CDR2 sequences are SGHRS and YFSETQ. In DNA, the CDR3 is TGCGCCAGCAGCTTGCTTACCGCCGGAGAAGCTTTCTTT. Translation gives CASSLLTAGEAFF.

This clonotype was found many times. J is TRBJ2-5 and V is TRBV5-1; 9 nucleotides agree with TRBD1. From germline, CDR1 is SGHRS and CDR2 YFSETQ. CDR3 length: 13 amino acids. With 4 bases clipped from V and 5 bases from J, the junction kept 3 bases outside the gene matches. This chain's CDR3 is CASSRGTGETQYF. The CDR3 DNA reads TGCGCCAGCAGCAGAGGGACAGGGGAGACCCAGTACTTC.

The V gene is TRBV18, the J gene TRBJ2-2; the D gene is possibly TRBD1 (6 bases). Germline lookup yields CDR1 KGHSH and CDR2 LQKENI. Trimming took off 10 bases at V and 7 bases at J, with 16 bases between the two ends. The CDR3 runs 13 residues. The CDR3 is CATDRSGLGELFF. CDR3 bases: TGTGCCACCGACAGGAGCGGACTCGGGGAGCTGTTTTTT.

CDR3 bases: TGCGCCAGCAGCCAAGGGACGGGGGGCGGCCAAGAGACCCAGTACTTC. Translated, it gives CASSQGTGGGQETQYF. The chain links TRBV4-3 to TRBJ2-5; D perhaps matches TRBD2 (7 bases). This CDR3 has 16 residues. CDR1 LGHNA and CDR2 YSLEER come from the germline V gene. V was shortened by 1 base and J by 1 base, with 13 bases between the two germline ends.

This clonotype was detected a few times. The V call is TRBV5-5, the J call TRBJ2-3; 10 bases agree with TRBD2. Germline CDR1 SGHKS, CDR2 YYEKEE (reference sequence). The J segment lost 7 bases and the V segment lost 0 bases, leaving 11 bases of the junction unmatched. CDR3 length equals 17 residues. The CDR3 DNA is TGTGCCAGCAGCTTGGTTCGCCTAGCGGGGGCCGGGAATACGCAGTATTTT. Residues: CASSLVRLAGAGNTQYF.

V and J are TRBV12-3 or TRBV12-4 and TRBJ1-2, with 7 bases that match TRBD1. The CDR3 extends over 15 amino acids. The J segment lost 3 bases and the V segment lost 6 bases, leaving 10 bases of the junction unmatched. The CDR3 DNA reads TGTGCCAGCAGCCAGACAGGGTTTGGGGACTATGGCTACACCTTC. This sequence encodes CASSQTGFGDYGYTF.

This clonotype was detected a few times. The V call is TRBV6-1, the J call TRBJ2-7; D is undetermined. V was trimmed by 3 bases and J by 5 bases, leaving 14 bases between them. This CDR3 spans 14 amino acids. From germline, CDR1 is MNHNS and CDR2 SASEGT. CDR3 sequence reads: CASSDRWSWDEQYF. CDR3 DNA sequence: TGTGCCAGCAGTGACCGTTGGAGCTGGGACGAGCAGTACTTC.

This chain connects TRBV6-2 or TRBV6-3 to TRBJ1-6; TRBD1 matches 7 bases. This CDR3 comprises 16 residues. In germline, CDR1 is MNHEY, CDR2 SVGEGT. With V trimmed by 7 bases and J by 3 bases, 9 bases remained unmatched. The DNA for the CDR3 is TGTGCCAGCACCCAGGGGGTTCCAAGCTATAATTCACCCCTCCACTTT. Translation: CASTQGVPSYNSPLHF.

In the case of this clonotype: Mismatch with germline at one junction end may stem from a read error. This chain joins TRBV11-2 and TRBJ2-1, with 7 bases identical to TRBD2. Germline CDR1 SGHAT, CDR2 FQNNGV. This CDR3 contains 12 residues. The CDR3 sequence is CASSLVTRGRLF. The CDR3 nucleotides are TGTGCCAGCAGCTTAGTAACGCGGGGGAGACTCTTC. The full variable domain, its missing parts supplied by reference TRBV11-2 and TRBJ2-1, is EAGVAQSPRYKIIEKRQSVAFWCNPISGHATLYWYQQILGQGPKLLIQFQNNGVVDDSQLPKDRFSAERLKGVDSTLKIQPAKLEDSAVYLCASSLVTRGRLFGPGTRLTVL.

The chain combines TRBV7-9 with TRBJ2-5; 8 nucleotides line up with TRBD1. With 5 bases clipped from V and 4 bases from J, the junction kept 6 bases outside the gene matches. CDR3 length: 14 amino acids. CDR1 is SEHNR, CDR2 FQNEAQ, per germline (reference sequence). As DNA, the CDR3 is TGTGCCAGCAGCCCCCGCGACAGGGGAGAGACCCAGTACTTC. This encodes CASSPRDRGETQYF.

The genes are TRBV6-6 and TRBJ1-1; TRBD1 matches at 9 bases. V lost 6 bases to trimming and J lost 4 bases; unmatched junction nucleotides: 9. Germline values: CDR1 MNHNY, CDR2 SVGAGI (reference sequence). The length of the CDR3 is 15 residues. The CDR3 spells CASSGEGQGLTEAFF. The DNA of the CDR3 is TGTGCCAGCAGCGGCGAGGGACAGGGTCTCACTGAAGCTTTCTTT.

The rearrangement joins TRBV7-2 to TRBJ2-2; D is undetermined. Trimming pared 3 bases from V and 6 bases from J, leaving 5 bases between. CDR1 and CDR2 (germline): SGHTA, FQGNSA. The CDR3 contains 12 residues. The chain's CDR3 is CASSFVPGELFF. The CDR3 nucleotides read TGTGCCAGCAGCTTCGTCCCCGGGGAGCTGTTTTTT.

This clonotype was observed at least ten times. J is TRBJ1-6 and V is TRBV12-3 or TRBV12-4; D not resolved. This CDR3 comprises 13 residues. Trimming left V 1 base short and J 6 bases short, with 4 bases between. The CDR3 loop reads CASSLERNSPLHF. The DNA of the CDR3 is TGTGCCAGCAGTTTAGAGCGTAATTCACCCCTCCACTTT.

This clonotype was seen a single time. The J gene is TRBJ2-3, the V gene TRBV5-1; D ambiguous. Germline CDR1 and CDR2: SGHRS and YFSETQ. This CDR3 spans 15 amino acids. Trimming stripped 0 bases from V and 2 bases from J, with 10 bases between. CDR3 amino acids: CASSLADGTTDTQYF. CDR3 in DNA: TGCGCCAGCAGCTTGGCCGACGGTACCACAGATACGCAGTATTTT. The full variable domain, in which reference TRBV5-1 and TRBJ2-3 provide the parts outside the CDR3, is KAGVTQTPRYLIKTRGQQVTLSCSPISGHRSVSWYQQTPGQGLQFLFEYFSETQRNKGNFPGRFSGRQFSNSRSEMNVSTLELGDSALYLCASSLADGTTDTQYFGPGTRLTVL.